This T cell receptor beta chain was identified in a study of T cells in Graves' hyperthyroidism and ophthalmopathy. Study results and limitations: Most thyroid-expanded clonotypes above 0.001 were also found in blood.

With respect to this clonotype: Antigen specificity is unknown.

Amplification of TCR beta CDR3 regions was performed using RNA transcripts as template. A first-round RT-PCR of the TCR CDR3 used the HTBI primer set. One entry per CDR3 protein results from TCRdb running MiXCR on the multiplex PCR reads. The profile shows 600,000 or so distinct CDR3 sequences, about 16% of them singletons. After removal of 10 bases from V and 4 bases from J, the junction contained 7 bases not matched to a gene. CDR1 and CDR2 (germline): LNHDA, SQIVND (reference sequence). The CDR3 is 14 amino acids. The clonotype was recovered from a woman under 40 with Graves' hyperthyroidism. Sequencing was performed on blood. V gene TRBV19 combines with J gene TRBJ1-4; TRBD1 agrees at 9 bases. CDR3 nucleotide sequence: TGTGCCACTACTCAGGGACAGGGTAATGAAAAACTGTTTTTT. Protein product: CATTQGQGNEKLFF.